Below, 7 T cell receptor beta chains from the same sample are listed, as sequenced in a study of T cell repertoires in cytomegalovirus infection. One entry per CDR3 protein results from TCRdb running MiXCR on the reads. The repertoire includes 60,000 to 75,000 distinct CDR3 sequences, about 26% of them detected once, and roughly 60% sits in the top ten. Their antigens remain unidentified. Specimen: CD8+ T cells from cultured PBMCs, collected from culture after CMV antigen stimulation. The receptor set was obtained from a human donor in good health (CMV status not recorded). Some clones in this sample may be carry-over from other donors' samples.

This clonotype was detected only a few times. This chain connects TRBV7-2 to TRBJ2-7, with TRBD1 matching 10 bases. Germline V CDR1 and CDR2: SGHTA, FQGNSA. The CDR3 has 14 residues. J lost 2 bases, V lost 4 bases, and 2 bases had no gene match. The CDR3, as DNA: TGTGCCAGCAGCTCTGGACAGGGGGCCTACGAGCAGTACTTC. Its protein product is CASSSGQGAYEQYF.

CDR3 region: CASDPGVSYEQYF. The CDR3 bases are TGTGCCAGCGACCCTGGGGTCTCCTACGAGCAGTACTTC. The chain combines TRBV6-1 with TRBJ2-7, with D unresolved. The germline V gene encodes CDR1 MNHNS and CDR2 SASEGT. CDR3 length equals 13 residues. With 8 bases removed from V and 0 bases from J, the gap between germline ends came to 11 bases.

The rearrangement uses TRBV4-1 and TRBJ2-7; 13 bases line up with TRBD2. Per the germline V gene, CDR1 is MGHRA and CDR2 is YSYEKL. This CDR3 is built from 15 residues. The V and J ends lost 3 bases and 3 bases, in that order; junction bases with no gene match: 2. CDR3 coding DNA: TGCGCCAGCAGCCAGGGGACTAGCGGGATCTACGAGCAGTACTTC. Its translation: CASSQGTSGIYEQYF.

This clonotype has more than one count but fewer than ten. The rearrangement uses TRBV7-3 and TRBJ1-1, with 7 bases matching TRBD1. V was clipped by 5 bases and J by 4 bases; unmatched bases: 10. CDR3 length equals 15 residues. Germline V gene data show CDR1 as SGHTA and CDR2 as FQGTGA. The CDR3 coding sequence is TGTGCCAGCAGCCAAGGGGGCAGGGGCACCACTGAAGCTTTCTTT. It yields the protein CASSQGGRGTTEAFF.

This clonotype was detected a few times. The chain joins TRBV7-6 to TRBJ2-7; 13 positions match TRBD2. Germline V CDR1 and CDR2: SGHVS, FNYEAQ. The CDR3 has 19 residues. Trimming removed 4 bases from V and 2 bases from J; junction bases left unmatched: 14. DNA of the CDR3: TGTGCCAGCAGCTCTTTACGGGGGACTAGCGGGGCCTCAGCCTACGAGCAGTACTTC. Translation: CASSSLRGTSGASAYEQYF.

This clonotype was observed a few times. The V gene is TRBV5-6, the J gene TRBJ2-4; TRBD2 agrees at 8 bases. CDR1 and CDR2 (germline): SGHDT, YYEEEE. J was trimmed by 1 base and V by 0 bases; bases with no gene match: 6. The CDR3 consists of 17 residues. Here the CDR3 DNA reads TGTGCCAGCAGCTTGGGGAGTAGCGGGGAGGCCAAAAACATTCAGTACTTC. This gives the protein CASSLGSSGEAKNIQYF.

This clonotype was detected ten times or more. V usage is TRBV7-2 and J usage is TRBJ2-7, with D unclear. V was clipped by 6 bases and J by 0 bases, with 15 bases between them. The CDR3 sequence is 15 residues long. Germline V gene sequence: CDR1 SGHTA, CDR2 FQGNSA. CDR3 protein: CASRDITASSYEQYF. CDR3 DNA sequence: TGTGCCAGCAGGGATATCACAGCGTCCTCCTACGAGCAGTACTTC.